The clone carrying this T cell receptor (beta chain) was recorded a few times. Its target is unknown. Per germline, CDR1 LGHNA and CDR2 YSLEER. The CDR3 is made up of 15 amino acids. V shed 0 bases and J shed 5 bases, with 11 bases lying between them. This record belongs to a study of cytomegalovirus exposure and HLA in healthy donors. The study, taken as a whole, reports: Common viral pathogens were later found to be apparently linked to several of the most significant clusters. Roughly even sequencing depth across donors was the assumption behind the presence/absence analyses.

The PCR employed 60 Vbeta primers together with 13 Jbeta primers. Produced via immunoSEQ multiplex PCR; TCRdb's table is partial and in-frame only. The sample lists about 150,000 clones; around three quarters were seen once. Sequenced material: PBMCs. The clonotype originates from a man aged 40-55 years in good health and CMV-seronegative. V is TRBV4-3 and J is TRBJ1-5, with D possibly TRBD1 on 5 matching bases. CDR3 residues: CASSQDVTDYQPQHF. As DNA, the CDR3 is TGCGCCAGCAGCCAAGATGTGACAGATTATCAGCCCCAGCATTTT.